This is a list of T cell receptor beta chains from one sample in a study of T cell repertoires in cytomegalovirus infection. From the reads, TCRdb called clonotypes with MiXCR, one entry per CDR3 protein. The sample records about 97,000 distinct CDR3 sequences, approximately 16% being singletons. Sequencing used PBMCs. These receptors were collected from a human donor in good health (CMV status not recorded). Some clones in this sample may be carry-over from other donors' samples. Both conserved end residues are part of each CDR3. Fields, in order: CDR3 DNA, CDR3 protein, V gene, D gene, clone size, J gene. D genes are given only for firm matches. Only part of the rows carry a size: once, few, many, or a class if the clone is expanded.

CDR3nt: TGTGCCTGGAGTCCGCGGGGGTATGGAAAAGAGACCCAGTACTTC
CDR3aa: CAWSPRGYGKETQYF
v_gene: TRBV30
d_gene: TRBD2
abundance: few
j_gene: TRBJ2-5

CDR3nt: TGCAGTGCTGGGACAGGGGGAAGGAACTACGAGCAGTACTTC
CDR3aa: CSAGTGGRNYEQYF
v_gene: TRBV20-1
d_gene: TRBD1
abundance: many
j_gene: TRBJ2-7

CDR3nt: TGTGCCAGCAGCCAAGCGGGGGGATCTAACAATGAGCAGTTCTTC
CDR3aa: CASSQAGGSNNEQFF
v_gene: TRBV7-9
d_gene: TRBD2
abundance: many
j_gene: TRBJ2-1

CDR3nt: TGTGCCAGCAGCTTAGGTGTAGGAGCTAACACAGATACGCAGTATTTT
CDR3aa: CASSLGVGANTDTQYF
v_gene: TRBV7-2
d_gene: NA
abundance: many
j_gene: TRBJ2-3

CDR3nt: TGTGCCAGCGGGGACAGGGTTGATTCACCCCTCCACTTT
CDR3aa: CASGDRVDSPLHF
v_gene: TRBV12-3/TRBV12-4
d_gene: TRBD1
abundance: many
j_gene: TRBJ1-6

CDR3nt: TGTGCCAGCAGCGTAATACAAACAGGGGGCATTTCCTACGAGCAGTACTTC
CDR3aa: CASSVIQTGGISYEQYF
v_gene: TRBV9
d_gene: TRBD1
abundance: many
j_gene: TRBJ2-7

CDR3nt: TGCAGTGCTAGGGAGACAGGGCTCCAGCATTTT
CDR3aa: CSARETGLQHF
v_gene: TRBV20-1
d_gene: TRBD1
abundance: NA
j_gene: TRBJ1-5

CDR3nt: TGTGCCAGCAGCCTGCCCGGGACCCCGCGAGCTTTCTTT
CDR3aa: CASSLPGTPRAFF
v_gene: TRBV5-6
d_gene: NA
abundance: NA
j_gene: TRBJ1-1

CDR3nt: TGTGCCAGCAGGTTGGGGATACTTAGCTCCTACAATGAGCAGTTCTTC
CDR3aa: CASRLGILSSYNEQFF
v_gene: TRBV7-9
d_gene: NA
abundance: many
j_gene: TRBJ2-1

CDR3nt: TGTGCCAGCAGTGATGGGAGGCCTCGTGAGTCACCCCTCCACTTT
CDR3aa: CASSDGRPRESPLHF
v_gene: TRBV11-1
d_gene: NA
abundance: many
j_gene: TRBJ1-6

CDR3nt: TGCGCCAGCAGGAGGGGCGGGGGGCGGTTTAAAGCCAAAAACATTCAGTACTTC
CDR3aa: CASRRGGGRFKAKNIQYF
v_gene: TRBV5-1
d_gene: TRBD2
abundance: few
j_gene: TRBJ2-4

CDR3nt: TGTGCCAGCAGTTCCGGGACTTTGGGGCAGACCCAGTACTTC
CDR3aa: CASSSGTLGQTQYF
v_gene: TRBV6-2/TRBV6-3
d_gene: NA
abundance: few
j_gene: TRBJ2-5

CDR3nt: TGTGCCAGCTCACCGGACAGGTCCGGAAACACCATATATTTT
CDR3aa: CASSPDRSGNTIYF
v_gene: TRBV18
d_gene: TRBD1
abundance: NA
j_gene: TRBJ1-3

CDR3nt: TGTGCCAGCAGCGGACAGCCGGTAACTTACAATGAGCAGTTCTTC
CDR3aa: CASSGQPVTYNEQFF
v_gene: TRBV2
d_gene: NA
abundance: many
j_gene: TRBJ2-1

CDR3nt: TGTGCCAGCTCACCACAAGGGGGGCACCAAGAGACCCAGTACTTC
CDR3aa: CASSPQGGHQETQYF
v_gene: TRBV18
d_gene: NA
abundance: many
j_gene: TRBJ2-5

CDR3nt: TGTGCCAGCAGCCCGAGAGAGGCAGGGGTGCGGGCAGATACGCAGTATTTT
CDR3aa: CASSPREAGVRADTQYF
v_gene: TRBV7-9
d_gene: NA
abundance: many
j_gene: TRBJ2-3

CDR3nt: TGTGCCAGCAGACTACAGGGGGCTCCCACTGAAGCTTTCTTT
CDR3aa: CASRLQGAPTEAFF
v_gene: TRBV14
d_gene: TRBD1
abundance: NA
j_gene: TRBJ1-1

CDR3nt: TGTGCCAGCAGCTCCCAGACAGGGGTCAATCAGCCCCAGCATTTT
CDR3aa: CASSSQTGVNQPQHF
v_gene: TRBV5-6
d_gene: TRBD1
abundance: few
j_gene: TRBJ1-5

CDR3nt: TGTGCCAGCTCACGAGGTATGGGGAAACTTACAGATACGCAGTATTTT
CDR3aa: CASSRGMGKLTDTQYF
v_gene: TRBV18
d_gene: NA
abundance: few
j_gene: TRBJ2-3

CDR3nt: TGCAGTGCCCTCAGACAGTCCCTGAACACTGAAGCTTTCTTT
CDR3aa: CSALRQSLNTEAFF
v_gene: TRBV20-1
d_gene: NA
abundance: many
j_gene: TRBJ1-1

CDR3nt: TGTGCCAGCAGTTTATGGGGGGGTAATGGCTACACCTTC
CDR3aa: CASSLWGGNGYTF
v_gene: TRBV27
d_gene: NA
abundance: many
j_gene: TRBJ1-2

CDR3nt: TGTGCCAGCAGCTTTGAGAGCTCTGGAAACACCATATATTTT
CDR3aa: CASSFESSGNTIYF
v_gene: TRBV7-4
d_gene: NA
abundance: many
j_gene: TRBJ1-3

CDR3nt: TGCGCCAGCAGCTTGGATGGGGACAGGGGCGTAAAAAACATTCAGTACTTC
CDR3aa: CASSLDGDRGVKNIQYF
v_gene: TRBV5-1
d_gene: TRBD1
abundance: NA
j_gene: TRBJ2-4

CDR3nt: TGTGCCAGCAGCATGACGAGCTCCTACGAGCAGTACTTC
CDR3aa: CASSMTSSYEQYF
v_gene: TRBV7-8
d_gene: NA
abundance: many
j_gene: TRBJ2-7

CDR3nt: TGCGCCAGCAGCGGGAGACAGGGTAACCACGAGCAGTACTTC
CDR3aa: CASSGRQGNHEQYF
v_gene: TRBV5-1
d_gene: TRBD1
abundance: few
j_gene: TRBJ2-7

CDR3nt: TGTGCCAGCAGAACCCGGGACTACGGCCAGTATTTT
CDR3aa: CASRTRDYGQYF
v_gene: TRBV6-2/TRBV6-3
d_gene: TRBD2
abundance: NA
j_gene: TRBJ2-3

CDR3nt: TGCAGTGCTAGACCTCATAGCGGGGCCGCCACAGATACGCAGTATTTT
CDR3aa: CSARPHSGAATDTQYF
v_gene: TRBV20-1
d_gene: TRBD2
abundance: NA
j_gene: TRBJ2-3

CDR3nt: TGTGCCAGCAGCTTACAGGTTCAAGAGACCCAGTACTTC
CDR3aa: CASSLQVQETQYF
v_gene: TRBV5-5
d_gene: NA
abundance: NA
j_gene: TRBJ2-5

CDR3nt: TGTGCCAGCAGCTCCGGCCAGGTGAACACTGAAGCTTTCTTT
CDR3aa: CASSSGQVNTEAFF
v_gene: TRBV28
d_gene: NA
abundance: many
j_gene: TRBJ1-1

CDR3nt: TGTGCCAGCAGCTTAAGCAGGGAGGCACCCCTCCACTTT
CDR3aa: CASSLSREAPLHF
v_gene: TRBV11-3
d_gene: NA
abundance: NA
j_gene: TRBJ1-6

CDR3nt: TGTGCCAGCAGCTCGGGAACCTCCGGGCTGCCCCAGCATTTT
CDR3aa: CASSSGTSGLPQHF
v_gene: TRBV7-2
d_gene: NA
abundance: many
j_gene: TRBJ1-5

CDR3nt: TGTGCCAGCAGTCTCTCCTACGAGCAGTACTTC
CDR3aa: CASSLSYEQYF
v_gene: TRBV7-2
d_gene: NA
abundance: many
j_gene: TRBJ2-7

CDR3nt: TGTGCCAGCAGCCTGGGACAGGCGTTTAATTCACCCCTCCACTTT
CDR3aa: CASSLGQAFNSPLHF
v_gene: TRBV11-2
d_gene: TRBD1
abundance: many
j_gene: TRBJ1-6

CDR3nt: TGTGCCAGCAGCTTACAGGGGGGGGAGCAGTACTTC
CDR3aa: CASSLQGGEQYF
v_gene: TRBV7-2
d_gene: NA
abundance: NA
j_gene: TRBJ2-7

CDR3nt: TGTGCCAGCAGTCCACCACCAGCGGTTCGGAGCAATCAGCCCCAGCATTTT
CDR3aa: CASSPPPAVRSNQPQHF
v_gene: TRBV28
d_gene: NA
abundance: many
j_gene: TRBJ1-5

CDR3nt: TGTGCCAGCAGTTCGTTACTAGCGGGGGTGAATGAGCAGTTCTTC
CDR3aa: CASSSLLAGVNEQFF
v_gene: TRBV28
d_gene: TRBD2
abundance: NA
j_gene: TRBJ2-1

CDR3nt: TGTGCCAGCGCCCCTCCGACAGGGGACGACGAGCAGTACTTC
CDR3aa: CASAPPTGDDEQYF
v_gene: TRBV7-9
d_gene: TRBD1
abundance: many
j_gene: TRBJ2-7

CDR3nt: TGTGCCAGCAGCTTTACGACAGGAAATAATTCACCCCTCCACTTT
CDR3aa: CASSFTTGNNSPLHF
v_gene: TRBV5-4
d_gene: NA
abundance: few
j_gene: TRBJ1-6

CDR3nt: TGTGCCAGTAGTAGTCAGGGAAATGTAGGTACTGAAGCTTTCTTT
CDR3aa: CASSSQGNVGTEAFF
v_gene: TRBV19
d_gene: NA
abundance: many
j_gene: TRBJ1-1

CDR3nt: TGTGCCAGCAGTTACTCTAATTCACCCCTCCACTTT
CDR3aa: CASSYSNSPLHF
v_gene: TRBV6-5
d_gene: NA
abundance: few
j_gene: TRBJ1-6

CDR3nt: TGTGCCAGCAGCGGGGGACTATTAGGCAATGAGCAGTTCTTC
CDR3aa: CASSGGLLGNEQFF
v_gene: TRBV11-2
d_gene: TRBD2
abundance: many
j_gene: TRBJ2-1

CDR3nt: TGTGCCATCAGTGAGTCGAGAGGGCAGTACTTC
CDR3aa: CAISESRGQYF
v_gene: TRBV10-3
d_gene: NA
abundance: many
j_gene: TRBJ2-7

CDR3nt: TGTGCCAGCTCACCACAGGGAGGCCAAGAGACCCAGTACTTC
CDR3aa: CASSPQGGQETQYF
v_gene: TRBV18
d_gene: NA
abundance: NA
j_gene: TRBJ2-5